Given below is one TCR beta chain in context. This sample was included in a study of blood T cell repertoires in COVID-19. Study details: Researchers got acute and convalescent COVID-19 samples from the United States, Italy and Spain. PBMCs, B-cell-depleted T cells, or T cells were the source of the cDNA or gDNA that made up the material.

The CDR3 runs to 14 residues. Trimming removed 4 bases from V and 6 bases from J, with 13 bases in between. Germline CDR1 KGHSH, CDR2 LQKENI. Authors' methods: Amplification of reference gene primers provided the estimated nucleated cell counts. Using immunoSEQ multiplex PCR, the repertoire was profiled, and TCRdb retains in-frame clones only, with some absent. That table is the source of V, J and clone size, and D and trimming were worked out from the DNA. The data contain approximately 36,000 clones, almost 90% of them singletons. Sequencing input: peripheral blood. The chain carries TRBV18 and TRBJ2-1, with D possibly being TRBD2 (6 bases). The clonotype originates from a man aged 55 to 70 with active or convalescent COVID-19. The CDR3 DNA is TGTGCCAGCTCACTGCTCGGGACTCCCAATGAGCAGTTCTTC. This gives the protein CASSLLGTPNEQFF.